The clone carrying this T cell receptor beta chain appeared many times. Its antigen is currently unknown. The data stem from a study of early T cells in non-severe SARS-CoV-2 infection. Notes on the study in general: Anti-spike CD8 responses were favored in VDJdb matching, and private and CD4 specificities were missed.

CDR1 MNHNY and CDR2 SVGAGI come from the germline V gene (reference sequence). The CDR3 has 13 amino acids. Unmatched junction bases numbered 3, after V lost 6 bases and J lost 2 bases. Individual cDNA molecules each received unique molecular identifiers attached to them. TCRdb processed the 5' RACE reads anew with MiXCR; each CDR3 protein has one entry. The sample includes 25,000 to 35,000 distinct CDR3 sequences, about 3.9% of them seen just once. The sequence was collected from an adult who was a healthcare worker with PCR-confirmed SARS-CoV-2 infection or an uninfected control (not recorded which). Sequenced sample: whole blood. V is TRBV6-6 and J is TRBJ1-2; TRBD1 matches at 7 bases. In nucleotides, the CDR3 is TGTGCCAGCAGCCCGGGACAGAACTATGGCTACACCTTC. Translation gives CASSPGQNYGYTF.